This T cell receptor (beta chain) derives from a study of CD8+CD57+ T cells in acquired aplastic anemia. Study-level findings and limits: CD8+ Simpson's diversity did not differ significantly between patients and controls.

The CDR3 spans 15 residues. Looked up from germline, CDR1 is ENHRY and CDR2 is SYGVKD. V shed 6 bases, J shed 5 bases, and the junction held 6 bases outside the gene matches. As regards this clonotype: What it binds is not known.

By flow cytometry, patients selected for sequencing had shown an expansion of CD8+CD57+ cells. When blood sampling took place, the patients had received no therapy. The TCR beta profiling, which covered VDJ combination and CDR3 sequence, was carried out using genomic DNA as the template. MiXCR, run by TCRdb on the reads, gives a single entry per CDR3 protein. Counted here are about 200,000 distinct CDR3 sequences, approximately 51% occurring once; the ten biggest clones make up 15% to 20%. The chain has TRBV10-3 and TRBJ1-6; TRBD1 matches 8 bases. The TCR comes from a human donor with aplastic anemia. Material: sorted CD4+, CD8+, or CD8+CD57+ T cells (not recorded which) from PBMCs. The CDR3 reads CAIRTSGQDNSPLHF. CDR3 DNA: TGTGCCATCAGGACCTCGGGACAGGATAATTCACCCCTCCACTTT.